This is a list of T cell receptor beta chains from one sample in a study of blood T cell repertoires in COVID-19. TCRdb's copy holds only in-frame clones and misses some; the assay was immunoSEQ multiplex PCR. In the table there are under 200,000 clones, 70% to 90% of which are singletons. Input material: peripheral blood. The receptor set was obtained from a man in his sixties with COVID-19, enrolled during active disease. The CDR3 runs from the conserved cysteine through the conserved F or W. The D gene is left open where the match is weak. Not all rows give a size; the values are once, few, many and, for expanded clones, a class.

d_gene	j_gene	v_gene	abundance	CDR3aa	CDR3nt
NA	TRBJ2-2	TRBV7-2	NA	CASRQTNTGELFF	TGTGCCAGCCGACAGACGAACACCGGGGAGCTGTTTTTT
NA	TRBJ1-1	TRBV2	NA	CASSVGGSNTEAFF	TGTGCCAGCAGTGTAGGAGGGAGTAACACTGAAGCTTTCTTT
TRBD1	TRBJ2-2	TRBV5-5	NA	CASRSGQGATGELFF	TGTGCCAGCAGATCGGGACAGGGGGCGACCGGGGAGCTGTTTTTT
NA	TRBJ2-3	TRBV7-3	NA	CASAWPEGLSSDTQYF	TGTGCCAGCGCCTGGCCCGAGGGCCTCTCTTCGGATACGCAGTATTTT
TRBD1	TRBJ1-2	TRBV7-2	NA	CASSPHLGTGTLGGYTF	TGTGCCAGCAGCCCTCATTTGGGGACAGGGACCTTAGGAGGCTACACCTTC
NA	TRBJ2-7	TRBV7-2	NA	CASTDLGWSSYEQYF	TGTGCCAGCACCGACCTAGGTTGGAGCTCCTACGAGCAGTACTTC
NA	TRBJ2-7	TRBV18	NA	CASSPPQGRRSSYEQYF	TGTGCCAGCTCACCACCGCAGGGCAGGCGTAGCTCCTACGAGCAGTACTTC
TRBD2	TRBJ2-3	TRBV24-1	NA	CATRGTSGDTQYF	TGTGCCACGAGGGGGACTAGCGGAGATACGCAGTATTTT
TRBD1	TRBJ1-2	TRBV3-1/TRBV3-2	NA	CASSRGTAYSNYGYTF	TGTGCCAGCAGCCGAGGGACAGCCTACTCTAACTATGGCTACACCTTC
NA	TRBJ1-6	TRBV7-2	NA	CASSLELVSNSPLHF	TGTGCCAGCAGCTTAGAGCTAGTTAGTAACTCACCCCTCCACTTT
NA	TRBJ1-6	TRBV19	NA	CASGGVHDSPLHF	TGTGCCTCCGGGGGGGTCCACGATTCACCCCTCCACTTT
TRBD2	TRBJ2-2	TRBV11-3	once	CASSPSSGRLGGELFF	TGTGCCAGCAGCCCTTCTAGCGGGAGGCTCGGCGGGGAGCTGTTTTTT
TRBD1	TRBJ1-3	TRBV6-6	NA	CASTLDRAGNTIYF	TGTGCCAGCACCTTAGACAGGGCTGGAAACACCATATATTTT
NA	TRBJ1-2	TRBV18	few	CASSDREIYGYTF	TGTGCCAGCTCGGACCGGGAGATCTATGGCTACACCTTC
TRBD1	TRBJ2-7	TRBV11-3	NA	CASSLPGGYEQYF	TGTGCCAGCAGCTTACCAGGGGGCTACGAGCAGTACTTC
NA	TRBJ1-2	TRBV9	NA	CASSASPTGLGGYTF	TGTGCCAGCAGCGCTTCCCCGACAGGATTGGGAGGCTACACCTTC